The clone carrying this TCR beta chain came up many times. The antigen remains undetermined. The data belong to a study of T-cell reconstitution after alpha-beta-depleted transplantation in children. Study observations and caveats: In some patients, recipient T cells and intrathymic progenitors surviving conditioning explained high day-60 diversity. Hyperexpanded clones declined; after one year, newly produced T cells mostly supplied diversity.

CDR3 length: 16 amino acids. CDR1 is SGHNT and CDR2 is YYREEE in the germline V gene (reference sequence). Losses at the gene ends were 3 bases for V and 2 bases for J; bases not matched to a gene: 2. Researchers prepared the TCRbeta library using unique molecular identifiers, the study reports. TCRdb reprocessed the PCR reads via MiXCR and lists one record per CDR3 protein. The sample holds 45,000 to 55,000 distinct CDR3 sequences, 5.8% seen once. The sequencing used PBMCs, mostly from graft donor cells, collected 60 days after TCRalphabeta/CD19-depleted stem cell transplant. The genes are TRBV5-4 and TRBJ2-3; 14 bases match TRBD2. The receptor comes from a female patient between 2 and 10 years old who had a stem cell transplant for aplastic anemia, so the T cells may come from the graft donor. The CDR3 here is CASSSGLAGVTDTQYF. In nucleotides, the CDR3 is TGTGCCAGCAGCTCGGGACTAGCGGGAGTCACAGATACGCAGTATTTT.